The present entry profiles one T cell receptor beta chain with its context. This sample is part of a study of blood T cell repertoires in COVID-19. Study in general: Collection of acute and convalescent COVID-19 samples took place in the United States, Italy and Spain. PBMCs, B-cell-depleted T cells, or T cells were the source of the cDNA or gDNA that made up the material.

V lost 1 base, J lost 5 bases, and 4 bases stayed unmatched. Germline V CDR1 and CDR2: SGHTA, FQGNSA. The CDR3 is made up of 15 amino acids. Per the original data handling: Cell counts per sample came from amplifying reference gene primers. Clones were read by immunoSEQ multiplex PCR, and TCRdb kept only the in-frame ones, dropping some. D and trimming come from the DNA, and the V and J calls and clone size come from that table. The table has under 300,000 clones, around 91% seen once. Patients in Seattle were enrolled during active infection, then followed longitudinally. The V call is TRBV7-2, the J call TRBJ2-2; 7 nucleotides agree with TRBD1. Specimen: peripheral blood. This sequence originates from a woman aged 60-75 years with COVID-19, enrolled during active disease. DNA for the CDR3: TGTGCCAGCAGCTTAGGACAGGGCGGGACCGGGGAGCTGTTTTTT. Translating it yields CASSLGQGGTGELFF.